This T cell receptor beta chain was documented in a study of shared clonotypes between healthy human individuals. Across the whole study: Donors had three CD4 naive, three CD4 memory, two CD8 naive and one CD8 memory plate apiece.

This CDR3 region has 15 residues. Per germline, CDR1 LNHDA and CDR2 SQIVND (reference sequence). Germline trimming cut 6 bases from V and 2 bases from J; bases unmatched to any gene: 7. As to this clone: Its antigen is undetermined.

TCRdb's copy holds only in-frame clones and misses some; the assay was immunoSEQ multiplex PCR. The data contain 2 million to 2.5 million clones, over 85% of them singletons. CD8 cells regarded as naive lacked CD45RO, were positively chosen for CCR7, and omitted terminally differentiated effector memory CD45RA+ cells. The study's findings and limits: Enrolling few donors narrowed the genetic and exposure-history diversity that was represented. Sharing across four donors was highest in naive CD4 (roughly 5%) and lowest in memory CD8 (approximately 0.4%). On the whole, naive subsets had larger estimated richness than memory subsets had.

The sample taken for sequencing was naive CD8+ T cells sorted from blood. The gene calls are TRBV19 and TRBJ2-7; 10 bases line up with TRBD1. This TCR derives from a young man in good health. CDR3 sequence reads: CASSPGTGEPYEQYF. CDR3 DNA: TGTGCCAGTAGCCCCGGGACAGGGGAGCCCTACGAGCAGTACTTC. Drawing the rest from reference TRBV19 and TRBJ2-7, the complete variable domain is DGGITQSPKYLFRKEGQNVTLSCEQNLNHDAMYWYRQDPGQGLRLIYYSQIVNDFQKGDIAEGYSVSREKKESFPLTVTSAQKNPTAFYLCASSPGTGEPYEQYFGPGTRLTVT.